The following is a T cell receptor beta chain sequence with its context. The antigen is not known. These data originate in a study of T cell repertoires in cytomegalovirus infection. Study information: Recently identified HLA-C-restricted and well-studied HLA-B-restricted CMV epitopes were used. Through public TCR beta signatures, both CMV infection and matching HLA type were indicated. Study-wide results and limits: The study found HLA-C-restricted CMV-specific TCR beta clonotypes dominating the ex vivo response.

The CDR3 runs to 16 residues. The germline V gene encodes CDR1 MGHRA and CDR2 YSYEKL. The V and J ends lost 3 bases and 4 bases respectively, with 16 bases between them. In TCRdb, the reads were re-called with MiXCR into one record per CDR3 protein. The profile shows about half a million distinct CDR3 sequences, approximately 42% of them singletons. The rearrangement joins TRBV4-1 to TRBJ1-3; maybe TRBD1 (5 bases). Material: cultured PBMCs, obtained from culture after CMV antigen stimulation. This TCR was sampled from a human donor in good health (CMV status not recorded). Some clones in this sample may be carry-over from other donors' samples. CDR3: CASSHLTGTSGNTIYF. In DNA form, the CDR3 reads TGCGCCAGCAGCCACCTGACCGGGACCTCGGGAAACACCATATATTTT.